This T cell receptor beta chain appears in the sequencing data of a study of blood T cell repertoires in COVID-19. As for the study in general: Both acute and convalescent COVID-19 samples were obtained from the United States, Italy and Spain. The analysed material was cDNA or gDNA that came from T cells, B-cell-depleted T cells, or PBMCs.

This table comes from immunoSEQ multiplex PCR, and its TCRdb copy is limited to in-frame clones, with some not included. The sample records around 250,000 clones, roughly 80% being singletons. Germline V gene sequence: CDR1 MNHNS, CDR2 SASEGT. This CDR3 comprises 17 residues. Between the trimmed V and J ends, which lost 0 bases and 8 bases, there was a span of 22 bases. Sequencing used peripheral blood. The origin of this receptor is a man aged 55 to 70 who had recovered from COVID-19. The chain has TRBV6-1 and TRBJ1-1; TRBD1 is a possible D gene (5 bases). This CDR3 is CASSEASGARVFREAFF. For the CDR3, the DNA is TGTGCCAGCAGTGAAGCTTCTGGGGCAAGGGTCTTCCGAGAAGCTTTCTTT.